One sample yielded the 11 T cell receptor beta chains listed below, sequenced in a study of T-cell reconstitution after alpha-beta-depleted transplantation in children. Using unique molecular identifiers, the investigators prepared the TCRbeta library. TCRdb called the PCR reads again in MiXCR, with one record for every CDR3 protein. The sample shows tens of thousands of distinct CDR3 sequences, about 6.2% of them seen only once. Here the sequenced sample was PBMCs, mostly from graft donor cells, taken 180 days after TCRalphabeta/CD19-depleted stem cell transplant. Receptors originate from a male patient aged 10-17 years who had a stem cell transplant for acute myeloid leukemia, so the T cells may come from the graft donor.

The chain employs TRBV20-1 and TRBJ2-1; tentatively, D is TRBD1 (5 bases). V lost 7 bases, J lost 1 base, and 11 bases lay in between. The CDR3 is 13 residues long. Per germline, CDR1 DFQATT and CDR2 SNEGSKA (reference sequence). CDR3: CSVDSFSYNEQFF. In nucleotides, the CDR3 is TGCAGTGTCGACAGTTTTTCCTACAATGAGCAGTTCTTC.

Ten or more counts support this clonotype. The rearrangement uses TRBV27 and TRBJ1-2, with D possibly matching TRBD1 (5 bases). Germline values: CDR1 MNHEY, CDR2 SMNVEV (reference sequence). The CDR3 has 15 amino acids. Trimming took off 2 bases at V and 5 bases at J, with 15 bases between the two ends. The CDR3 reads CASSLSGAGVYGYTF. DNA for the CDR3: TGTGCCAGCAGTTTAAGTGGGGCCGGGGTTTATGGCTACACCTTC.

In this sample, this clonotype turned up many times. This rearrangement joins TRBV18 to TRBJ2-7; 9 bases are shared with TRBD1. From germline, CDR1 is KGHSH and CDR2 LQKENI. The length of the CDR3 is 18 residues. Losses at the gene ends were 5 bases for V and 5 bases for J; bases not matched to a gene: 19. CDR3 protein: CASSSPGQGWKVSNEQYF. CDR3 sequence (DNA): TGTGCCAGCTCATCCCCGGGACAGGGTTGGAAGGTGTCGAACGAGCAGTACTTC.

This clonotype came up many times. The chain links TRBV5-1 to TRBJ1-4; 7 bases agree with TRBD1. Germline V gene sequence: CDR1 SGHRS, CDR2 YFSETQ. The CDR3 consists of 15 residues. Germline trimming cut 1 base from V and 8 bases from J; bases unmatched to any gene: 8. DNA of the CDR3: TGCGCCAGCAGCTTGTATCAGGGGGGGAAGGAAAAACTGTTTTTT. It codes for CASSLYQGGKEKLFF.

This clonotype appeared many times. This chain links TRBV20-1 with TRBJ2-1; 7 bases map to TRBD2. Looked up from germline, CDR1 is DFQATT and CDR2 is SNEGSKA (reference sequence). This CDR3 contains 15 residues. The junction had 12 bases not matched to a gene; V was cut back by 6 bases and J by 4 bases. CDR3 DNA sequence: TGCAGTGCCAAAACTAGCGCGGGGAGGTACAATGAGCAGTTCTTC. Amino acids: CSAKTSAGRYNEQFF.

This clonotype was counted between two and nine times. The chain carries TRBV7-9 and TRBJ2-1; tentatively, D is TRBD2 (5 bases). Germline V gives CDR1 SEHNR, CDR2 FQNEAQ (reference sequence). Deletions cut 1 base from V and 0 bases from J, with 13 bases between. This CDR3 spans 17 amino acids. CDR3 in amino acids: CASSLGGLAGSYNEQFF. CDR3 nucleotides: TGTGCCAGCAGCTTAGGAGGGCTAGCCGGCTCCTACAATGAGCAGTTCTTC.

Ten or more counts support this clonotype. The gene calls are TRBV3-1 and TRBJ2-1; TRBD2 is a possible D gene (6 bases). The CDR3 is 15 amino acids. Germline CDR1 reads LGHDT; CDR2 reads YNNKEL (reference sequence). V dropped 0 bases and J dropped 7 bases, with 13 bases sitting between them. The CDR3 DNA reads TGTGCCAGCAGCCAAGATCAAGGGGCGGGGAATGAGCAGTTCTTC. It yields the protein CASSQDQGAGNEQFF.

Comment on this clonotype: Its ends do not fully match the called genes, so a read error is possible. This chain connects TRBV4-3 to TRBJ2-2; a weak D match, TRBD2 (5 bases). Germline V CDR1 and CDR2: LGHNA, YSLEER. The CDR3 is 14 amino acids. The CDR3 here is CAMSFSLSSGELLF. DNA for the CDR3: TGCGCCATGAGCTTCTCCCTGTCCTCCGGGGAGCTGCTTTTT.

At least ten counts were recorded for this clonotype. This sequence joins TRBV15 and TRBJ2-5; no firm D call. The CDR3 runs 12 residues. V was cut by 0 bases and J by 5 bases, with 4 bases left in between. CDR1 LNHNV and CDR2 YYDKDF come from the germline V gene (reference sequence). The CDR3: CATSREGETQYF. Written as DNA, the CDR3 is TGTGCCACCAGCAGAGAAGGGGAGACCCAGTACTTC.

In this sample, this clonotype turned up many times. V is TRBV21-1 and J is TRBJ1-6; TRBD1 reflects the table's D call only, with no check against the DNA. TRBV21-1 is described as a pseudogene. The CDR3 length is 17 residues. CDR3 sequence reads: CASSKRLRGARNSPLHF. The CDR3 DNA sequence: TGTGCCAGCAGCAAACGACTAAGGGGCGCGAGAAATTCACCCCTCCACTTT.

This clonotype was picked up many times. V is TRBV10-2 and J is TRBJ2-7; 8 bases match TRBD1. The V gene's germline CDR1 is WSHSY and CDR2 SAAADI. The CDR3 spans 16 residues. V shed 4 bases and J 3 bases; nucleotides not matched to a gene: 11. CDR3 DNA sequence: TGCGCCAGCAGTGGGCCTACAGGGGGAGCAGGCTACGAGCAGTACGTC. Its translation: CASSGPTGGAGYEQYV.